This TCR beta chain was identified in a study of T cells expressing NK-cell markers. Study summary: Sorted CD3+CD56+NKG2C+, CD3+CD56+NKG2C- and CD3+CD56-NKG2C+ T cells provided the TCR beta repertoires. Whole-study results and caveats: In several donors, these clonotypes also led the CD3+CD56-NKG2C+ fraction. The dominant NKG2C+ clonotypes represented about 1.0-8% of CD8+ T cells in five or six donors.

From germline, CDR1 is KGHDR and CDR2 SFDVKD. This CDR3 has 16 residues. TCRdb reprocessed the 5' RACE reads and reports one entry per CDR3 protein, with no DNA. The repertoire table contains 150,000 to 200,000 distinct CDR3 sequences. Concerning this clonotype: Its target is not known.

The source of this sequence is a woman between 18 and 69 years old in good health. Sequencing used blood T cells: a sorted CD56 or NKG2C T cell subset, CD4+ or CD8+ T cells, or bulk PBMC T cells (not recorded which). This chain uses TRBV24-1 with TRBJ2-1; TCRdb's D call of TRBD1 is untestable without DNA. This CDR3 is CATSDTGTPTMDEQFF.